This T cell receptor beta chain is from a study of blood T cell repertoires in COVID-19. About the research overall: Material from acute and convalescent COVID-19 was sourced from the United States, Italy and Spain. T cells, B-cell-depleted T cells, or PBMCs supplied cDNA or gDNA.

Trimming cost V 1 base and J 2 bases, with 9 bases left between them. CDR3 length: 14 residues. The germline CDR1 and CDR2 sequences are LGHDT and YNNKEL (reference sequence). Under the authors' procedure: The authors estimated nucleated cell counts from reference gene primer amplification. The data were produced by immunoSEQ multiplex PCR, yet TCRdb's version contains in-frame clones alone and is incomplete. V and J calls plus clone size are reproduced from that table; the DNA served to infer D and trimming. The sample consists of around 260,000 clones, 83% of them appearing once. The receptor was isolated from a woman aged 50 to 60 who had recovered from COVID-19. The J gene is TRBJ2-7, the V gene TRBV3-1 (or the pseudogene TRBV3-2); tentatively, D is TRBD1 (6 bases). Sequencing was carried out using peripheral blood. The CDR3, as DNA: TGTGCCAGCAGCCAAGGGCAGGGGACCTACGAGCAGTACTTC. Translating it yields CASSQGQGTYEQYF.